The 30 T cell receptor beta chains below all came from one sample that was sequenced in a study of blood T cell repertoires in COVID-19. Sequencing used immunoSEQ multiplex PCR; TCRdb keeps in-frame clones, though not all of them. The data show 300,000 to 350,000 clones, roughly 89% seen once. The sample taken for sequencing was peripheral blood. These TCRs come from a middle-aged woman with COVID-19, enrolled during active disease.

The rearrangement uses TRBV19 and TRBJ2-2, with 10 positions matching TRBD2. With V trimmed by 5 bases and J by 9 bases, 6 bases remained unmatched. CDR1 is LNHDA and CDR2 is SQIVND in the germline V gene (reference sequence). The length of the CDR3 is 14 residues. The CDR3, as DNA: TGTGCCAGTAGTCTCCGGACTAGCGGCTGGGAGCTGTTTTTT. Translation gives CASSLRTSGWELFF. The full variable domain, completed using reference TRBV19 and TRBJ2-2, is DGGITQSPKYLFRKEGQNVTLSCEQNLNHDAMYWYRQDPGQGLRLIYYSQIVNDFQKGDIAEGYSVSREKKESFPLTVTSAQKNPTAFYLCASSLRTSGWELFFGEGSRLTVL.

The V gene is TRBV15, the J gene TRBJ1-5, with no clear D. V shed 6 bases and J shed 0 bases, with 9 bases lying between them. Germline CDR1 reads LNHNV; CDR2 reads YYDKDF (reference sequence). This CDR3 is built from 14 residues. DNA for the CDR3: TGTGCCACCAGTCAGGTTAATAGCAATCAGCCCCAGCATTTT. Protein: CATSQVNSNQPQHF.

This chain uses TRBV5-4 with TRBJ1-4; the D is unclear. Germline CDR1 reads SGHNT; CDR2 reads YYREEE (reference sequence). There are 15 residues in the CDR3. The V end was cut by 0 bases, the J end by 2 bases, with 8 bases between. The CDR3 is CASSLGGSTNEKLFF. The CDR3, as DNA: TGTGCCAGCAGCTTGGGAGGTAGCACTAATGAAAAACTGTTTTTT.

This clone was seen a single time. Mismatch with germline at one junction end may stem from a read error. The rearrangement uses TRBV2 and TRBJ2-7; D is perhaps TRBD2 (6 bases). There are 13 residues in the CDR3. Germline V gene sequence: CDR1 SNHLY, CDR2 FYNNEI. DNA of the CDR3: TGTGCCAGCAGGGAAGGAGGGTCTCGGGGAGGAGACTTC. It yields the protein CASREGGSRGGDF.

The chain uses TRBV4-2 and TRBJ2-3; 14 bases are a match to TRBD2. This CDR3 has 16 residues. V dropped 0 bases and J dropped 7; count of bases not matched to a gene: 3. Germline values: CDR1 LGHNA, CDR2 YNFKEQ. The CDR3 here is CASSQEGTSGSYTQYF. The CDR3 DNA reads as TGTGCCAGCAGCCAAGAGGGGACTAGCGGGAGTTATACGCAGTATTTT.

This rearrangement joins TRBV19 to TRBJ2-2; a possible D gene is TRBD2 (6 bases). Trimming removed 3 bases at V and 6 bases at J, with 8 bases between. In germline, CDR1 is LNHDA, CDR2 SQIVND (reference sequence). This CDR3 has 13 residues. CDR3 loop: CASSIRLAGELFF. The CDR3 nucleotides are TGTGCCAGTAGTATCCGACTAGCCGGGGAGCTGTTTTTT. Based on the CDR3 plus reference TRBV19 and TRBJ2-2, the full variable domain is DGGITQSPKYLFRKEGQNVTLSCEQNLNHDAMYWYRQDPGQGLRLIYYSQIVNDFQKGDIAEGYSVSREKKESFPLTVTSAQKNPTAFYLCASSIRLAGELFFGEGSRLTVL.

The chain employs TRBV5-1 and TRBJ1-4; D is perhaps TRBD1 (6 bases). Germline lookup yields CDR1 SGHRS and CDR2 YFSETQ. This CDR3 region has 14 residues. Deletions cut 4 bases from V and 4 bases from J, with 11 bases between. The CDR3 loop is CASSRTVDNEKLFF. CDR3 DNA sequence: TGCGCCAGCAGCAGGACAGTTGATAATGAAAAACTGTTTTTT. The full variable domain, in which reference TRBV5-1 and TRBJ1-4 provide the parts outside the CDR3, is KAGVTQTPRYLIKTRGQQVTLSCSPISGHRSVSWYQQTPGQGLQFLFEYFSETQRNKGNFPGRFSGRQFSNSRSEMNVSTLELGDSALYLCASSRTVDNEKLFFGSGTQLSVL.

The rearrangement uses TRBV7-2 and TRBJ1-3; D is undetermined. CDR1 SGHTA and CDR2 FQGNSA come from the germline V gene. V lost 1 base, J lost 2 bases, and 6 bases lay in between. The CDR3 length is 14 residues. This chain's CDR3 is CASSLGLPGNTIYF. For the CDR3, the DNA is TGTGCCAGCAGCTTAGGGCTCCCTGGAAACACCATATATTTT.

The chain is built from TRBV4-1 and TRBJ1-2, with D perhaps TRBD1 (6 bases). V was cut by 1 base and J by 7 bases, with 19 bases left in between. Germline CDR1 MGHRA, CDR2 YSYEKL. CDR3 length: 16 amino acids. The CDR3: CASSQVGLRGALGYTF. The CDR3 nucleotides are TGCGCCAGCAGCCAAGTCGGTCTTCGGGGGGCGCTTGGCTACACCTTC.

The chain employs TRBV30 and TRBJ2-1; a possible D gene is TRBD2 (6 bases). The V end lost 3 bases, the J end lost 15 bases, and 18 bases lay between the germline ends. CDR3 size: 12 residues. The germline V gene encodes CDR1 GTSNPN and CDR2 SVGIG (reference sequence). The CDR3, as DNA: TGTGCCTGGAGGGGAAGGGACTCGGCGGTGTTCTTC. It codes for CAWRGRDSAVFF.

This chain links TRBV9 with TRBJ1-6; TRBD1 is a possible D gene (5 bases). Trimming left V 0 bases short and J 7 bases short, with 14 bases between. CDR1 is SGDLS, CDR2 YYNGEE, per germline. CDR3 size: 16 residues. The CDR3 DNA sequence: TGTGCCAGCAGCGTAGCAGGGTCGGCCGCCAATTCACCCCTCCACTTT. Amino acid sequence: CASSVAGSAANSPLHF.

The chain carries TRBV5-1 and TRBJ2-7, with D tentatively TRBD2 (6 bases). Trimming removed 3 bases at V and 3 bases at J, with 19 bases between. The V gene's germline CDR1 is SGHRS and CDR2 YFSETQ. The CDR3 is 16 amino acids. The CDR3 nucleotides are TGCGCCAGCAGCTGGAGCGTAGCGGTCGAAGTCTACGAGCAGTACTTC. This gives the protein CASSWSVAVEVYEQYF. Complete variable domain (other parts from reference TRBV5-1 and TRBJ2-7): KAGVTQTPRYLIKTRGQQVTLSCSPISGHRSVSWYQQTPGQGLQFLFEYFSETQRNKGNFPGRFSGRQFSNSRSEMNVSTLELGDSALYLCASSWSVAVEVYEQYFGPGTRLTVT.

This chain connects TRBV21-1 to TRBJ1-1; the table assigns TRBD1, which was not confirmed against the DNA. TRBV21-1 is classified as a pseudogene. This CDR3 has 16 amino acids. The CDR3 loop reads CASSKKGDTVNTEAFF. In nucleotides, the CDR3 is TGTGCCAGCAGCAAAAAAGGGGACACAGTGAACACTGAAGCTTTCTTT.

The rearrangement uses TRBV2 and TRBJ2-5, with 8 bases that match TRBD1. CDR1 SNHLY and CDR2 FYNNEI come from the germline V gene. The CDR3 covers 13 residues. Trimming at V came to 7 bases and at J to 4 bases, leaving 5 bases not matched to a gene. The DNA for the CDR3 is TGTGCCAGCAAATGGGACAGGCCAGAGACCCAGTACTTC. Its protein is CASKWDRPETQYF.

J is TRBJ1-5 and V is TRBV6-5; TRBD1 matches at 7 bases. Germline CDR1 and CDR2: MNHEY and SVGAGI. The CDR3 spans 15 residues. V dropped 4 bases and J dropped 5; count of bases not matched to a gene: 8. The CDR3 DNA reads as TGTGCCAGCAGTTTGTCAGGGGGTGGCTATCAGCCCCAGCATTTT. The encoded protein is CASSLSGGGYQPQHF.

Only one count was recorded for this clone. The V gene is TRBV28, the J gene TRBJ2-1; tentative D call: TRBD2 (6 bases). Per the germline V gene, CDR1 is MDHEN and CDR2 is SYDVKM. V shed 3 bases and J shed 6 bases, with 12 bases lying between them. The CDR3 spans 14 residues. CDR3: CASSFGGTSNEQFF. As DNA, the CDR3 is TGTGCCAGCAGTTTTGGAGGGACCAGCAATGAGCAGTTCTTC. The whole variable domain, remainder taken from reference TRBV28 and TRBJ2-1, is DVKVTQSSRYLVKRTGEKVFLECVQDMDHENMFWYRQDPGLGLRLIYFSYDVKMKEKGDIPEGYSVSREKKERFSLILESASTNQTSMYLCASSFGGTSNEQFFGPGTRLTVL.

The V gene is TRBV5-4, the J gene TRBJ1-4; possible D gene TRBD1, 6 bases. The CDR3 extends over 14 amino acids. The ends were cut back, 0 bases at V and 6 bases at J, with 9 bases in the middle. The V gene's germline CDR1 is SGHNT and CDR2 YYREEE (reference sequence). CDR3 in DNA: TGTGCCAGCAGCTTGGTTCCAGGGGATGAAAAACTGTTTTTT. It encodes CASSLVPGDEKLFF.

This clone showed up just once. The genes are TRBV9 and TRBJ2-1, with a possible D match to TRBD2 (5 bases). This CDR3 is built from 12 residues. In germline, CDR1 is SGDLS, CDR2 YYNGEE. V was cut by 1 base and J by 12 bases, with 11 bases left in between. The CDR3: CASSVYEGRQFF. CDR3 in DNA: TGTGCCAGCAGCGTATATGAGGGAAGGCAGTTCTTC.

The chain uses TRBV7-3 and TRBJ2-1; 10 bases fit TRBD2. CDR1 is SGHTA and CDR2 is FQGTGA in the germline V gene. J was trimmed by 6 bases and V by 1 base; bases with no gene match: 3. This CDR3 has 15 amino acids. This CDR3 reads CASSLMKREGNEQFF. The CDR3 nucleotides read TGTGCCAGCAGCTTAATGAAGCGGGAGGGCAATGAGCAGTTCTTC.

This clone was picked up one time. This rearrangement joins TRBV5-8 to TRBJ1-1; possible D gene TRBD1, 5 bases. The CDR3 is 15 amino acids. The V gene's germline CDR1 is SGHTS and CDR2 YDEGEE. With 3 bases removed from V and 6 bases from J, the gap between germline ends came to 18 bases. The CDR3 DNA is TGTGCCAGCAGCTCGAGACAGCGTGGCACCTCTGAAGCTTTCTTT. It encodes CASSSRQRGTSEAFF.

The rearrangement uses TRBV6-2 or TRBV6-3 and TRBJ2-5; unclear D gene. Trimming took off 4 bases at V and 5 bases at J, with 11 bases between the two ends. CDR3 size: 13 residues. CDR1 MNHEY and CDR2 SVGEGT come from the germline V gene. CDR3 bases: TGTGCCAGCAGTTCGTCTACCTCCGAGACCCAGTACTTC. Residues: CASSSSTSETQYF.

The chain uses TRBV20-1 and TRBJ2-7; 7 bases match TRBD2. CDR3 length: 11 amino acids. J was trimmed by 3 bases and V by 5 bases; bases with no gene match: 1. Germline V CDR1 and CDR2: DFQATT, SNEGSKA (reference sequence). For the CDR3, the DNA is TGCAGTGCTCCTAGCGGCTACGAGCAGTACTTC. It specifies CSAPSGYEQYF.

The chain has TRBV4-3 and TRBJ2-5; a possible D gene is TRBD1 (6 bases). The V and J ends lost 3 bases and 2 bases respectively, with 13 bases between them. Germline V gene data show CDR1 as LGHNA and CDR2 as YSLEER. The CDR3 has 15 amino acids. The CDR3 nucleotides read TGCGCCAGCAGCCAGATGACAGGTCCACAAGAGACCCAGTACTTC. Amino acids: CASSQMTGPQETQYF.

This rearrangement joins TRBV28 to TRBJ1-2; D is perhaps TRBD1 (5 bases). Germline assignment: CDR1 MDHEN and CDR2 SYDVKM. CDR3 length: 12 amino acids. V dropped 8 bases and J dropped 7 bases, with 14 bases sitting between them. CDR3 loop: CASSTGSRGYTF. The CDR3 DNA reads TGTGCCAGCTCTACAGGCTCCCGTGGCTACACCTTC.

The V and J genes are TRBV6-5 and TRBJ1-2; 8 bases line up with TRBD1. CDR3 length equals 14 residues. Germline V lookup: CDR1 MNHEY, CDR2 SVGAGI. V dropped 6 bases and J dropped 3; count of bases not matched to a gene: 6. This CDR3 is CASSPSGQDYGYTF. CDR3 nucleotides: TGTGCCAGCAGCCCGTCGGGACAGGACTATGGCTACACCTTC.

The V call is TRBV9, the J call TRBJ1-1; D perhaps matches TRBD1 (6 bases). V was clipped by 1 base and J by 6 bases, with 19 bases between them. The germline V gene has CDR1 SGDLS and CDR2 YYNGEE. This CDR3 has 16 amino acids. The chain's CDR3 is CASSVTGGHGVAEAFF. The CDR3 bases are TGTGCCAGCAGCGTAACTGGGGGACATGGGGTCGCTGAAGCTTTCTTT.

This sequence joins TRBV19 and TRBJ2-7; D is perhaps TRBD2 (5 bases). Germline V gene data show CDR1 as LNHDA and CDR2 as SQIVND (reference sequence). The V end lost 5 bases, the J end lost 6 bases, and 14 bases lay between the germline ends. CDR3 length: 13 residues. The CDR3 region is CASSPTPEAEQYF. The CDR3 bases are TGTGCCAGTAGTCCAACCCCGGAGGCCGAGCAGTACTTC.

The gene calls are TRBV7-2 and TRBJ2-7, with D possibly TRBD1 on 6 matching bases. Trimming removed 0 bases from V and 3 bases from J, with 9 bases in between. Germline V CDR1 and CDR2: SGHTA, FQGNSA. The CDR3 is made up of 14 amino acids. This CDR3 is CASSLAGTYYEQYF. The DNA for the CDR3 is TGTGCCAGCAGCTTAGCTGGGACATACTACGAGCAGTACTTC. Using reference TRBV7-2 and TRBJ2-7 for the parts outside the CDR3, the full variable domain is GAGVSQSPSNKVTEKGKDVELRCDPISGHTALYWYRQSLGQGLEFLIYFQGNSAPDKSGLPSDRFSAERTGGSVSTLTIQRTQQEDSAVYLCASSLAGTYYEQYFGPGTRLTVT.

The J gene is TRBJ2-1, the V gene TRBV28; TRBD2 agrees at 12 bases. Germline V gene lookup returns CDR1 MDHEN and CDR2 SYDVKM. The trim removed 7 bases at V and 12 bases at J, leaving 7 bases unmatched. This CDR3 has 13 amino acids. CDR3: CASTSGGAGGQFF. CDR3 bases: TGTGCCAGCACTAGCGGGGGGGCCGGTGGGCAGTTCTTC.

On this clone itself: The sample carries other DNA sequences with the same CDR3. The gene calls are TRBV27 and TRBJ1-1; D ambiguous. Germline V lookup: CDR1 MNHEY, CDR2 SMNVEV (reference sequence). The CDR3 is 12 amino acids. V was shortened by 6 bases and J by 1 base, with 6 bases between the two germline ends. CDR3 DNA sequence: TGTGCCAGCAGGCGGGGGAACACTGAAGCTTTCTTT. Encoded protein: CASRRGNTEAFF.